This T cell receptor beta chain was identified in a study of OX40 agonist ivuxolimab in advanced cancers. Study-level information: Allowance was made for prior anti-PD-1, anti-PD-L1 or anti-CTLA-4 therapy, and about 40% had some.

This clone has more than one count but fewer than ten. Antigen unknown. The germline CDR1 and CDR2 sequences are SGDLS and YYNGEE. V shed 4 bases, J shed 2 bases, and the junction held 8 bases outside the gene matches. The CDR3 runs 15 residues. Study conclusions and caveats: People who partly responded at 0.1-3.0 mg/kg had some of the least clonal expansion seen.

Sequenced by immunoSEQ multiplex PCR; TCRdb stores in-frame clones only, minus some. Among tens of thousands of clones listed, roughly 84% were seen once. The material was CD4+ or CD8+ T cells sorted from blood, obtained in a trial of the OX40 agonist ivuxolimab. The clonotype was recovered from an adult with an advanced solid tumor such as melanoma, head and neck, liver or kidney cancer. The genes are TRBV9 and TRBJ2-5; 7 bases fit TRBD2. The CDR3 DNA follows: TGTGCCAGCAGCTTCCGACTAGCATCACAAGAGACCCAGTACTTC. This sequence encodes CASSFRLASQETQYF. The whole variable domain, remainder taken from reference TRBV9 and TRBJ2-5, is DSGVTQTPKHLITATGQRVTLRCSPRSGDLSVYWYQQSLDQGLQFLIQYYNGEERAKGNILERFSAQQFPDLHSELNLSSLELGDSALYFCASSFRLASQETQYFGPGTRLLVL.